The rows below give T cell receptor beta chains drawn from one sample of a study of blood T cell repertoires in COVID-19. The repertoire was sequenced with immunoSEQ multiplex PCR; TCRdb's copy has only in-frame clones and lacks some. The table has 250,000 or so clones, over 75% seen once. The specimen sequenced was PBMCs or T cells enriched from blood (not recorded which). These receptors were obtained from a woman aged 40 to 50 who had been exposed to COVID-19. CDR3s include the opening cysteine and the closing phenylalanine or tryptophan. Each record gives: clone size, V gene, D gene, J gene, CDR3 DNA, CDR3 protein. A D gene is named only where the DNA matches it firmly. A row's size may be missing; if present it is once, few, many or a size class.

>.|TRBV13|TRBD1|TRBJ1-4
TGTGCCAGCAGCTTAGGCAGGGGGGTTTCTGAAAAACTGTTTTTT
CASSLGRGVSEKLFF
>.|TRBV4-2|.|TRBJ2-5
TGTGCCAGCAGCCAAGAAGGGGGGGGACCTGAAGAGACCCAGTACTTC
CASSQEGGGPEETQYF
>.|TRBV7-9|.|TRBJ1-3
TGTGCCAGCTTTGGAGGGTTTGCTGGAAACACCATATATTTT
CASFGGFAGNTIYF
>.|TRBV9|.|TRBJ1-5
TGTGCCAGCAGCGTAGAGCCCAGCAATCAGCCCCAGCATTTT
CASSVEPSNQPQHF
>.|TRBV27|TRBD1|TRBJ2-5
TGTGCCAGCAGTAAAAGGGACAGCCAAGAGACCCAGTACTTC
CASSKRDSQETQYF
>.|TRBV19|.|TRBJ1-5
TGTGCCAGTAGTACAGGGAGGGACGGGAGCAATCAGCCCCAGCATTTT
CASSTGRDGSNQPQHF
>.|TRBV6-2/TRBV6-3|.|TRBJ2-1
TGTGCCAGCAGTTATGGGCTAACCTACAATGAGCAGTTCTTC
CASSYGLTYNEQFF
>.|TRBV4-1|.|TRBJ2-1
TGCGCCAGCAGCCAAGTTCGGGGGTTTTACAATGAGCAGTTCTTC
CASSQVRGFYNEQFF
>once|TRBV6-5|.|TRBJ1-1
TGTGCCAGCAGTTACTCGTATTCCACTGAAGCTTTCTTT
CASSYSYSTEAFF
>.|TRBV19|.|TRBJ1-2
TGTGCCAGTAGCTACGATAACTATGGCTACACCTTC
CASSYDNYGYTF
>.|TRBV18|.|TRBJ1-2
TGTGCCAGCTCACCACCCGGGACATTGTCTTTCTATGGCTACACCTTC
CASSPPGTLSFYGYTF
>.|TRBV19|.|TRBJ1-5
TGTGCCAGTAGTATAGATCTTAGGGGTGCCCAGCATTTT
CASSIDLRGAQHF
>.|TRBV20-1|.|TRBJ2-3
TGCAGTGCTAGTTTGACAGCCACAGATACGCAGTATTTT
CSASLTATDTQYF
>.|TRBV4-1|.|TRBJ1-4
TGCGCCAGCAGCCAATCCGAGACAGGCTGGGAAAAACTGTTTTTT
CASSQSETGWEKLFF
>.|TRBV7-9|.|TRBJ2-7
TGTGCCAGCAGCCCGGACATTTTTCCCTACGAGCAGTACTTC
CASSPDIFPYEQYF
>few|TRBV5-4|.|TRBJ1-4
TGTGCCAGCAGCTACCAAGGCGCCCGAGCTACAGGAAAACTGTTTTTT
CASSYQGARATGKLFF
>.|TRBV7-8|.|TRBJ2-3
TGTGCCAGCAGCTTAATTACGGGAAGCACAGATACGCAGTATTTT
CASSLITGSTDTQYF
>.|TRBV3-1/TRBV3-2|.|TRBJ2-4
TGTGCCAGCAGCCGATCACAGGCCGACCTAGCCAAAAACATTCAGTACTTC
CASSRSQADLAKNIQYF
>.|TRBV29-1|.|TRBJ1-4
TGCAGCGTGACGCGGGAGTCTAATGAAAAACTGTTTTTT
CSVTRESNEKLFF
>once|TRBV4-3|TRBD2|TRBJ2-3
TGCGCCAGCAGCCAAAGTAGACTAGCGGGGGCCGGCACAGATACGCAGTATTTT
CASSQSRLAGAGTDTQYF
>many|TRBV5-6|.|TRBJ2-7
TGTGCCAGCACTACAACCGGGGTAGGTTTCGAGCAGTACTTC
CASTTTGVGFEQYF
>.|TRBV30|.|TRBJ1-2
TGTGCCTGGAGTGCAGGGTTTCGCGGCTACACCTTC
CAWSAGFRGYTF
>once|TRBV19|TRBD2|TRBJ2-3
TGTGCCAGTAGTATAGTAACTAGCGGGGGTATTGGAGATACGCAGTATTTT
CASSIVTSGGIGDTQYF
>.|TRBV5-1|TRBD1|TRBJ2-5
TGCGCCAGCAGCTTGGAGACAGGGAGAGAGACCCAGTACTTC
CASSLETGRETQYF
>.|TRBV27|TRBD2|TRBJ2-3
TGTGCCAGCAGTTTACGCCGTAGCGGGAATCTCCCAGATACGCAGTATTTT
CASSLRRSGNLPDTQYF
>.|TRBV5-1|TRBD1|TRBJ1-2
TGCGCCAGCAGCTCTGGACAGGACCATGGCTACACCTTC
CASSSGQDHGYTF
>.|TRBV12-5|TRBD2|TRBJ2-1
TGTGCTAGTGGTGTAAAGCGGGGGGGAATTTACAATGAGCAGTTCTTC
CASGVKRGGIYNEQFF
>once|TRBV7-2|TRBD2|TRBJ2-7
TGTGCCAGCAGCTTGACTAGCGGGGCTACGGAGCAGTACTTC
CASSLTSGATEQYF
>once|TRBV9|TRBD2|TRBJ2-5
TGTGCCAGCAGCCCAGTTGGGGGAGGGTTTGAGACCCAGTACTTC
CASSPVGGGFETQYF
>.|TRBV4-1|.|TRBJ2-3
TGCGCCAGCAGCTCACGACTCGGGATAGGGCCCGACACAGATACGCAGTATTTT
CASSSRLGIGPDTDTQYF